This T cell receptor (beta chain) originates from a study of CXCR3-negative and CXCR3-positive naive CD8 T cells (dated by TCRdb to about 2019). Context from the whole study: In total, 130 million or so TRB reads were obtained, which works out to roughly 1.5 +/- 0.3 million reads per library. Diversity and physicochemical repertoire analyses were performed on 11 donors pooled from two independent experiments. For the TRBV-TRBJ cluster analysis, the naive subsets came from roughly 5 donors, while the memory cells came from 3 donors.

A count is missing, but by frequency this clonotype is medium-sized (0.01 to 0.1%). No antigen is known for it. The instrument given in TCRdb is NextSeq 550. The Human TCR Profiling Kit (MiLaboratory) was used to make UMI-labeled 5' RACE TRB cDNA libraries. cDNA synthesis used the entire amount of extracted RNA, and PCR amplification then used the entire amount of cDNA produced. Libraries were prepared in parallel with an identical number of PCR cycles. The study's processing was this. With a requirement of at least two reads per UMI, MIGEC and MiXCR extracted about 50,000 +/- 10,000 unique UMI-labeled TRB cDNA molecules per library. An average of roughly 40,000 +/- 10,000 functional in-frame TRB CDR3 nucleotide clonotypes without stop codons was found per library. After each sample was downsampled to 5000 UMI-labeled TRB molecules, VDJtools was used to calculate diversity metrics such as normalized Shannon-Wiener and Chao1. VDJtools computed clonotype-size-weighted physicochemical properties of the central five CDR3 residues: interaction energy, strength, volume and Kidera factor 4. TCRdb reprocessed the reads and lists each CDR3 protein sequence as a single entry, with no DNA. TCRdb, not the authors, supplied the V and J calls. The table for this sample shows about 5,500 distinct CDR3 sequences. The leading ten clones occupy 2% to 2.5% of the sample.

Each CD8+ T cell subset was flow-sorted in triplicate, with over 250,000 cells per subset placed directly into RLT lysis buffer. Naive CD8+ T cells were defined stringently as CD45RO-CCR7+CD27+CD95- to exclude memory contaminants. Peripheral blood mononuclear cells were isolated from buffy coats by standard density gradient centrifugation. A FACSAria III was used to flow-sort naive CD8+ T cells into CXCR3-negative and CXCR3-positive populations. An RNeasy Mini Kit was used to extract total RNA from the sorted cells. Paper-wide results and their limitations: Comparably high repertoire diversity was found in both naive subsets, whereas much lower repertoire diversity was found in memory CD8+ T cells. TRB CDR3s from CXCR3-positive naive cells showed higher hydrophobicity (lower Kidera factor 4), lower energy, and higher strength and volume indices than CXCR3-negative naive cells. Freshly isolated PBMCs were used for most assays because CXCR3 expression went down partially after cryopreservation. Because surface CD5, which is linked to self-reactivity in mice, was comparable between the naive subsets, TCR interaction strength was also inferred from TRB CDR3 physicochemical properties. Naive CXCR3-negative and CXCR3-positive cells from the same donor showed similar TRBV-TRBJ usage, whereas memory cells showed distinct patterns.

The source material was naive CXCR3- CD8+ T cells from blood. The cell subset or site label corresponds to: CD45RO-CCR7+CD27+CD95- naive CD8+ T cells lacking CXCR3 (TNR3-). This clonotype originated in a human donor in good health. Some clones in this sample may be carry-over from other donors' samples.

The CDR3 corresponds to CASSPGQGESPLHF. The chain links TRBV4-1 with TRBJ1-6; TCRdb returns TRBD1, unconfirmable since there is no DNA. The cysteine opens and the phenylalanine closes a CDR3 of 14 amino acids. No DNA was logged. The germline V gene provides CDR1 MGHRA and CDR2 YSYEKL.